The clone carrying this TCR beta chain appeared once. Its antigen is not identified. Next came a second PCR, run for about 7 to 12 cycles, which used a sample-barcoded 5' primer along with a J-beta primer mix. TCRdb re-called the 5' RACE reads with MiXCR, one entry per CDR3 protein. The sample yields hundreds of thousands of distinct CDR3 sequences, about 30% seen once. This sample is drawn from a study of blood T cells in healthy people across ages. Study observations and caveats: Underestimates were what the diversity estimates from one million T cells were considered to be. Diversity of TCR beta per million T cells declined in a roughly linear way with age. PBMC samples, being unsorted, prevented any conclusive comparison of naive and antigen-experienced cells.

Isolated PBMCs totaled at least 6 million in each sample. The sequence came from a woman older than 75 in good health. Specimen: blood.

CDR3: CASSLGGLPPKNIQYF. The CDR3 DNA sequence: TGTGCCAGCAGCTTGGGGGGACTACCTCCAAAAAACATTCAGTACTTC. The chain joins TRBV5-6 to TRBJ2-4; TRBD2 matches at 7 bases. The CDR3 length is 16 residues. Germline V gene data show CDR1 as SGHDT and CDR2 as YYEEEE. V shed 0 bases and J 4 bases; nucleotides not matched to a gene: 7.